The source of this T cell receptor (beta chain) is a study of breast tumors, draining lymph nodes, adjacent tissues. In the case of this clonotype: No conserved phenylalanine or tryptophan ends this CDR3, so it is likely a read error.

TCRdb analysed the multiplex PCR reads with MiXCR anew, one entry per CDR3 protein. Among more than 50,000 distinct CDR3 sequences listed, approximately 57% were seen once. From germline, CDR1 is SGHTA and CDR2 FQGNSA. The CDR3 extends over 14 amino acids. This TCR was sampled from a female donor with breast cancer. Some clones in this sample may be carry-over from other donors' samples. This chain connects TRBV7-2 to TRBJ2-1, with a possible D match to TRBD1 (5 bases). What was sequenced was breast tumor tissue. CDR3 bases: TGTGCCGGCAGCCCCGGTAGGGGTTACAATGAGCAGTTCCTC. This gives the protein CAGSPGRGYNEQFL.